This T cell receptor beta chain comes out of a study of cytomegalovirus exposure and HLA in healthy donors. The study, taken as a whole, reports: CMV serostatus stood as the only immune exposure information on hand. Prior analysis indicated that the majority of TCR beta V segments exhibited productivity approximately 90% or approximately 30% of the time. Specificity for CMV antigens was confirmed in vitro for a few of the CMV-associated chains.

PCR used 60 Vbeta primers and 13 Jbeta primers. Assay: immunoSEQ multiplex PCR; the TCRdb copy retains only in-frame clones and omits some. Of 160,000 or so clones detected, 65% to 85% appear once; the ten largest clones hold about 1.4%. Remarks on this clone: The antigen is unknown.

Germline CDR1 SGDLS, CDR2 YYNGEE. The CDR3 spans 15 residues. The V end lost 0 bases, the J end lost 0 bases, and 9 bases lay between the germline ends. These donors counted as nominally healthy when sampled, but unrecorded immune exposures were likely. The sample comprised PBMCs. The TCR was taken from a young woman in good health and CMV-seronegative. The chain has TRBV9 and TRBJ1-1; no clear D gene. The CDR3 nucleotides read TGTGCCAGCAGCGTAGCCCCGGGGTTGAACACTGAAGCTTTCTTT. It specifies CASSVAPGLNTEAFF.